This passage covers 17 T cell receptor beta chains from one sample sequenced in a study of vaccination and CD4 T cells after COVID-19. No antigen is known for these receptors. The sample's treatment: roughly 10-day PBMC culture with coronavirus spike peptide pools or control peptides (ViraFEST assay). With the Oncomine TCR Beta short-read assay, DNA from cultured CD4+ T cells was sequenced. TCRdb analysed the PCR reads with MiXCR anew, one entry per CDR3 protein. The data show over 20,000 distinct CDR3 sequences, with nearly 55% seen just once and approximately 6% held by the top ten. The sequencing input was CD4+ T cells from blood, cultured in vitro. These receptors came from a human donor who had recovered from COVID-19.

The rearrangement uses TRBV20-1 and TRBJ2-7; the match to TRBD2 covers 14 bases. Unmatched junction bases numbered 15, after V lost 5 bases and J lost 0 bases. The CDR3 is made up of 19 amino acids. Germline V CDR1 and CDR2: DFQATT, SNEGSKA (reference sequence). CDR3 sequence (DNA): TGCAGTGCTCTCAAGCCGGGACTAGCGGGAGCTTTCCTCTCCTACGAGCAGTACTTC. Translated, it gives CSALKPGLAGAFLSYEQYF.

This clonotype has only a few counts. The V and J genes are TRBV6-2 or TRBV6-3 and TRBJ2-3; D might be TRBD2 (5 bases). In germline, CDR1 is MNHEY, CDR2 SVGEGT. The CDR3 runs to 13 residues. V shed 2 bases and J shed 4 bases, with 7 bases lying between them. The CDR3: CASSYRGSDTQYF. The CDR3 DNA reads as TGTGCCAGCAGTTACAGAGGGTCAGATACGCAGTATTTT.

The chain links TRBV27 to TRBJ1-5; the D is unclear. Germline V gene sequence: CDR1 MNHEY, CDR2 SMNVEV (reference sequence). V was cut by 10 bases and J by 9 bases, with 16 bases left in between. This CDR3 is built from 12 residues. DNA of the CDR3: TGTGCCACCGGTGGTACCGTGGGGCCCCAGCATTTT. It specifies CATGGTVGPQHF.

The chain carries TRBV5-1 and TRBJ2-7; 8 bases agree with TRBD1. V dropped 2 bases and J dropped 4; count of bases not matched to a gene: 8. Germline V gene data show CDR1 as SGHRS and CDR2 as YFSETQ. CDR3 length: 15 residues. CDR3 amino acids: CASSFWQGAAYEQYF. The CDR3 DNA reads TGCGCCAGCAGCTTTTGGCAGGGGGCGGCATACGAGCAGTACTTC.

The rearrangement uses TRBV28 and TRBJ1-2; possible D gene TRBD1, 6 bases. In germline, CDR1 is MDHEN, CDR2 SYDVKM. The CDR3 spans 16 residues. Trimming pared 5 bases from V and 2 bases from J, leaving 18 bases between. The CDR3 loop reads CASSPLGQLGNYGYTF. CDR3 sequence (DNA): TGTGCCAGCAGTCCCCTAGGACAGCTCGGGAACTATGGCTACACCTTC.

The chain employs TRBV20-1 and TRBJ2-1, with D perhaps matching TRBD1 or TRBD2 (6 bases each). Germline CDR1 reads DFQATT; CDR2 reads SNEGSKA (reference sequence). This CDR3 is built from 17 residues. Trimming removed 0 bases from V and 0 bases from J, with 15 bases in between. The CDR3 spells CSARDILGGSSYNEQFF. DNA for the CDR3: TGCAGTGCTAGAGATATCCTAGGGGGGAGCTCCTACAATGAGCAGTTCTTC.

This clonotype was observed a handful of times. The chain couples TRBV4-2 to TRBJ1-3; 8 nucleotides align to TRBD1. V was clipped by 1 base and J by 8 bases; unmatched bases: 4. From germline, CDR1 is LGHNA and CDR2 YNFKEQ. This CDR3 is 14 amino acids long. CDR3 sequence reads: CASSQAGQADTIYF. CDR3 DNA: TGTGCCAGCAGCCAAGCGGGACAGGCAGACACCATATATTTT.

The chain joins TRBV7-6 to TRBJ2-1; no clear D gene. Deletions cut 3 bases from V and 9 bases from J, with 9 bases between. Per germline, CDR1 SGHVS and CDR2 FNYEAQ. The CDR3 extends over 12 amino acids. This CDR3 reads CASSFVVTEQFF. DNA of the CDR3: TGTGCCAGCAGCTTTGTAGTGACTGAGCAGTTCTTC. Supplemented by reference TRBV7-6 and TRBJ2-1, the full variable domain reads GAGVSQSPRYKVTKRGQDVALRCDPISGHVSLYWYRQALGQGPEFLTYFNYEAQQDKSGLPNDRFSAERPEGSISTLTIQRTEQRDSAMYRCASSFVVTEQFFGPGTRLTVL.

The rearrangement uses TRBV6-1 and TRBJ2-2, with a possible D match to TRBD2 (7 bases). CDR3 size: 14 residues. Germline CDR1 reads MNHNS; CDR2 reads SASEGT. Trimming removed 7 bases at V and 6 bases at J, with 15 bases between. The CDR3 region has the DNA TGTGCCAGCAATCTGGCCGGGGGGCCCGGGGAGCTGTTTTTT. Protein product: CASNLAGGPGELFF.

The chain links TRBV6-2 or TRBV6-3 to TRBJ1-5; D is possibly TRBD1 (5 bases). Germline CDR1 reads MNHEY; CDR2 reads SVGEGT. With 10 bases removed from V and 4 bases from J, the gap between germline ends came to 11 bases. This CDR3 is 12 amino acids long. DNA for the CDR3: TGTGCCACGCGACAGTCAAATCAGCCCCAGCATTTT. Translation gives CATRQSNQPQHF.

The rearrangement uses TRBV12-3 or TRBV12-4 and TRBJ2-5; 10 bases are a match to TRBD2. This CDR3 is built from 15 residues. Unmatched junction bases numbered 8, after V lost 5 bases and J lost 5 bases. CDR3 sequence: CASSPLAGAGETQYF. For the CDR3, the DNA is TGTGCCAGCAGTCCCCTAGCGGGAGCCGGGGAGACCCAGTACTTC.

By sample share, this clonotype is medium-sized (0.01 to 0.1%). The gene calls are TRBV20-1 and TRBJ1-5; a possible D gene is TRBD1 (6 bases). This CDR3 spans 16 amino acids. The V end was cut by 0 bases, the J end by 6 bases, with 18 bases between. Per germline, CDR1 DFQATT and CDR2 SNEGSKA (reference sequence). The CDR3 coding sequence is TGCAGTGCTAGAGATGGGGTCAGGGGCACCAGTCAGCCCCAGCATTTT. Translation: CSARDGVRGTSQPQHF.

This chain joins TRBV20-1 and TRBJ1-2; 7 bases match TRBD1. Germline values: CDR1 DFQATT, CDR2 SNEGSKA (reference sequence). This CDR3 has 13 amino acids. The junction had 7 bases not matched to a gene; V was cut back by 5 bases and J by 4 bases. CDR3 region: CSAPRDSGYGYTF. The CDR3 DNA reads TGCAGTGCTCCCAGGGACAGTGGCTATGGCTACACCTTC.

The V gene is TRBV19, the J gene TRBJ1-4; a weak D match, TRBD1 (5 bases). CDR1 is LNHDA and CDR2 is SQIVND in the germline V gene (reference sequence). The V gene lost 7 bases and the J gene lost 8 bases, with 8 bases spanning the gap. This CDR3 is built from 11 residues. This CDR3 is CASKWGEKLFF. As DNA, the CDR3 is TGTGCCAGTAAATGGGGCGAAAAACTGTTTTTT. Supplemented by reference TRBV19 and TRBJ1-4, the full variable domain reads DGGITQSPKYLFRKEGQNVTLSCEQNLNHDAMYWYRQDPGQGLRLIYYSQIVNDFQKGDIAEGYSVSREKKESFPLTVTSAQKNPTAFYLCASKWGEKLFFGSGTQLSVL.

This clonotype showed up just a few times. The V call is TRBV12-3 or TRBV12-4, the J call TRBJ1-2; D gene uncertain. The CDR3 extends over 12 amino acids. The germline V and J ends were trimmed by 4 bases and 4 bases, with 7 bases remaining between them. The CDR3 region has the DNA TGTGCCAGCAGTTCTTTGGTCTATGGCTACACCTTC. Translating it yields CASSSLVYGYTF.

The J gene is TRBJ2-5, the V gene TRBV27; unclear D gene. Germline loops: CDR1 MNHEY, CDR2 SMNVEV (reference sequence). The CDR3 has 14 residues. Trimming pared 6 bases from V and 3 bases from J, leaving 14 bases between. Here the CDR3 DNA reads TGTGCCAGCAGCTTTGGGCTCACCAAAGAGACCCAGTACTTC. Encoded protein: CASSFGLTKETQYF.

The gene calls are TRBV27 and TRBJ1-3, with 7 bases that match TRBD1. After removal of 5 bases from V and 0 bases from J, the junction contained 13 bases not matched to a gene. The CDR3 consists of 18 residues. CDR1 is MNHEY and CDR2 is SMNVEV in the germline V gene (reference sequence). The CDR3 spells CASSAYRDSYNSGNTIYF. The DNA of the CDR3 is TGTGCCAGCAGTGCTTACCGGGACAGCTATAACTCTGGAAACACCATATATTTT.